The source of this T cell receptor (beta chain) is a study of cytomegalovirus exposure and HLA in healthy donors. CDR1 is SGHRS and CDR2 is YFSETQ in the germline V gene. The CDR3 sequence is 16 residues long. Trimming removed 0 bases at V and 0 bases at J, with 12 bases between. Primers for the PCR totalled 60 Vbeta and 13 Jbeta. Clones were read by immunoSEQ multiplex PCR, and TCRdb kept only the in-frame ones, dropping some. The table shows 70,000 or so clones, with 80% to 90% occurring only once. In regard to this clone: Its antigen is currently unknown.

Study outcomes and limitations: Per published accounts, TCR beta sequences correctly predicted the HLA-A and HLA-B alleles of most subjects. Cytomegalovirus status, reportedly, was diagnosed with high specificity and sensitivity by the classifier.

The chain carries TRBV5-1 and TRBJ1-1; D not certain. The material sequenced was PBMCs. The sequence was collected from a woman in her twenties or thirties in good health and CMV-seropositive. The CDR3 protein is CASSLGGFTVNTEAFF. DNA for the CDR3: TGCGCCAGCAGCTTGGGCGGGTTTACTGTGAACACTGAAGCTTTCTTT.